This T cell receptor beta chain was sequenced in a study of graft-versus-host responses after intestinal transplantation. About the study: All recipients were given anti-thymocyte globulin induction, and tacrolimus and steroids were then administered for roughly three years.

Points on this clone: Its antigen remains unidentified.

The CDR3 extends over 14 amino acids. Germline V gene sequence: CDR1 PRHDT, CDR2 FYEKMQ (reference sequence). The V end lost 3 bases, the J end lost 5 bases, and 12 bases lay between the germline ends. Sequencing was performed with immunoSEQ multiplex PCR; in TCRdb, only in-frame clones are kept and a portion is missing. Of some 70,000 clones listed, 92% are singletons. Findings of the study overall: GvH clones occurred in recipient marrow; some first appeared in ileum or blood.

The V and J genes are TRBV13 and TRBJ2-3; possible D gene TRBD2, 6 bases. This sample comprised bone marrow, obtained nearly 750 days after intestinal transplantation. This TCR was sampled from a human patient who received an intestinal transplant, so some T cells may come from the graft donor. The CDR3 nucleotides are TGTGCCAGCAGCTTTCGGGGGAAGATAGATACGCAGTATTTT. It encodes CASSFRGKIDTQYF.